Detailed here is one T cell receptor beta chain. These data come from a study of blood T cell repertoires in COVID-19. The CDR3 has 15 amino acids. V was clipped by 1 base and J by 1 base, with 10 bases between them. In germline, CDR1 is SGHAT, CDR2 FQNNGV. In the original analysis: Estimated nucleated cell counts came from reference gene primer amplification. The assay was immunoSEQ multiplex PCR, and TCRdb's table has in-frame clones only and misses some. That table gives V, J and clone size, and the DNA gave D and trimming. Of just under 250,000 clones in the sample, 86% were seen once. The clonotype originates from a woman aged 25 to 39 who had recovered from COVID-19. The rearrangement links TRBV11-2 to TRBJ2-5; D remains ambiguous. The sequenced sample was peripheral blood. CDR3 sequence: CASSLGLRTQETQYF. DNA for the CDR3: TGTGCCAGCAGCTTAGGGTTGCGCACCCAAGAGACCCAGTACTTC.